This is a list of T cell receptor beta chains from one sample in a study of cytomegalovirus exposure and HLA in healthy donors. The repertoire was sequenced with immunoSEQ multiplex PCR; TCRdb's copy has only in-frame clones and lacks some. The table records about 68,000 clones, over 75% of them present only once. Input material: PBMCs. The receptor source for this set is a human donor in good health. Each CDR3 is given with its conserved first and last residue. The D gene is left open where the match is weak. Clone size is stated in some rows and not others, as once, few, many or a class when expanded.

v_call,j_call,clone_size,d_call,cdr3_nt,cdr3_aa
TRBV7-3,TRBJ2-1,-,TRBD2,TGTGCCAGCAGCTTAATGGGCGGGGGTAATGAGCAGTTCTTC,CASSLMGGGNEQFF
TRBV9,TRBJ2-1,medium-sized,-,TGTGCCAGCAGCGTAGTCCCCCAGGCGAATGAGCAGTTCTTC,CASSVVPQANEQFF
TRBV28,TRBJ2-1,-,TRBD2,TGTGCCAGCAGTTTACTTCCGGCGGGGGGCGGCAATGAGCAGTTCTTC,CASSLLPAGGGNEQFF
TRBV5-6,TRBJ2-3,-,TRBD2,TGTGCCAGCAGCTTACAAGCGGGGGTTACAGATACGCAGTATTTT,CASSLQAGVTDTQYF
TRBV9,TRBJ2-7,-,TRBD2,TGTGCCAGCAGCGTAGGACTAGCGGGGTCCTACGAGCAGTACTTC,CASSVGLAGSYEQYF
TRBV19,TRBJ2-7,once,-,TGTGCCAGTAGTATAGCCGGGGGGCAAACCTCCTACGAGCAGTACTTC,CASSIAGGQTSYEQYF
TRBV5-6,TRBJ2-7,-,-,TGTGCCAGCAGCTTGGGGCCCCGGCGGTCCTACGAGCAGTACTTC,CASSLGPRRSYEQYF
TRBV5-1,TRBJ2-5,-,TRBD2,TGCGCCAGCAGTTCGGGGGGTGGTGAGACCCAGTACTTC,CASSSGGGETQYF
TRBV5-1,TRBJ2-7,-,-,TGCGCCAGCAGCTCCAGAGACATATACTCCTACGAGCAGTACTTC,CASSSRDIYSYEQYF
TRBV10-1,TRBJ2-1,-,TRBD2,TGCGCCAGCAGTGAATTTCGGACTAGCCACAATGAGCAGTTCTTC,CASSEFRTSHNEQFF
TRBV30,TRBJ1-5,-,TRBD1,TGTGCCTGGAGTGTAGGGACAGGAAGTAGCAATCAGCCCCAGCATTTT,CAWSVGTGSSNQPQHF
TRBV9,TRBJ2-7,-,-,TGTGCCAGCAGCAACTACAGGGATACCTACGAGCAGTACTTC,CASSNYRDTYEQYF
TRBV19,TRBJ2-1,once,-,TGTGCCAGTAGTACCCGGGGCAGCACCGGGGGTAATGAGCAGTTCTTC,CASSTRGSTGGNEQFF
TRBV29-1,TRBJ1-4,-,TRBD1,TGCAGCGTCCTCAGGGGGGAAAAACTGTTTTTT,CSVLRGEKLFF
TRBV27,TRBJ1-6,-,TRBD1,TGTGCCAGCAGTTATACAGGGGCTTCACCCCTCCACTTT,CASSYTGASPLHF
TRBV25-1,TRBJ2-1,-,TRBD2,TGTGCCAGCATGTTCCGGGGGGACAATGAGCAGTTCTTC,CASMFRGDNEQFF
TRBV7-6,TRBJ1-2,-,-,TGTGCCAGCAGCTTCCCGGGGGTAGACTATGGCTACACCTTC,CASSFPGVDYGYTF
TRBV5-6,TRBJ2-1,-,TRBD2,TGTGCCAGCAGCTTACTAGCGCTTAGCTCCTACAATGAGCAGTTCTTC,CASSLLALSSYNEQFF
TRBV11-2,TRBJ1-1,-,-,TGTGCCAGCAGCTTTAGGGGCAGGGGGAACACTGAAGCTTTCTTT,CASSFRGRGNTEAFF
TRBV2,TRBJ1-6,few,-,TGTGCCAGCAGTGAAGCCAGGGATTCACCCCTCCACTTT,CASSEARDSPLHF
TRBV30,TRBJ2-7,-,-,TGTGCCTGGAGTGCCTTAGACCTGAGTGGGGGGGAGCAGTACTTC,CAWSALDLSGGEQYF
TRBV9,TRBJ2-7,-,-,TGTGCCAGCAGCGCCGGGTCACGAACCTACGAGCAGTACTTC,CASSAGSRTYEQYF
TRBV5-1,TRBJ1-1,-,-,TGCGCCAGCAGCTTGGGGGGCCCAACGTGGACTGAAGCTTTCTTT,CASSLGGPTWTEAFF
TRBV7-3,TRBJ2-1,-,-,TGTGCCAGCAGCTTAACGGCCAACAATGAGCAGTTCTTC,CASSLTANNEQFF
TRBV29-1,TRBJ1-6,-,-,TGCAGCGTTGAAAGGGTCGGTGGGGGGCCCCTCCACTTT,CSVERVGGGPLHF
TRBV6-5,TRBJ1-2,few,TRBD1,TGTGCCAGCAGCCGGGACAGGGACGGAGACGGCTACACCTTC,CASSRDRDGDGYTF
TRBV5-6,TRBJ2-2,-,TRBD2,TGTGCCAGCAGCGGGGGGACTAGAGGGACCGGGGAGCTGTTTTTT,CASSGGTRGTGELFF
TRBV15,TRBJ2-5,-,-,TGTGCCACACTGGCTCCGGGCGGGCGCCAAGAGACCCAGTACTTC,CATLAPGGRQETQYF
TRBV9,TRBJ2-3,few,TRBD1,TGTGCCAGCAGCGCTGGGACAGTGGGCACAGATACGCAGTATTTT,CASSAGTVGTDTQYF
TRBV5-1,TRBJ1-1,-,TRBD1,TGCGCCAGCACATTACAGGGGTTGAACACTGAAGCTTTCTTT,CASTLQGLNTEAFF
TRBV5-1,TRBJ1-4,few,-,TGCGCCAGCAGCTCCCAACTTTCAACTAATGAAAAACTGTTTTTT,CASSSQLSTNEKLFF
TRBV7-2,TRBJ2-5,-,TRBD2,TGTGCCAGCAGAGCGGGGGGCCAAGAGACCCAGTACTTC,CASRAGGQETQYF
TRBV7-2,TRBJ2-1,-,-,TGTGCCAGCAGCTTAGGCGGCGGGGGCCCGTTCTTC,CASSLGGGGPFF
TRBV19,TRBJ2-7,-,TRBD1,TGTGCCAGTAGTACCGGGACAGGGGGTGTCTACGAGCAGTACTTC,CASSTGTGGVYEQYF
TRBV30,TRBJ2-3,-,-,TGTGCCTGGAGTGTCGGCGGGGGCACAGATACGCAGTATTTT,CAWSVGGGTDTQYF
TRBV9,TRBJ1-6,-,-,TGTGCCAGCAGCGCCTCGGGCGGGAACGACCTACTCTCCTATAATTCACCCCTCCACTTT,CASSASGGNDLLSYNSPLHF
TRBV7-9,TRBJ1-1,once,-,TGTGCCAGCAGCTTAGCGCTTGGCACAGAAGCTTTCTTT,CASSLALGTEAFF
TRBV30,TRBJ1-3,few,-,TGTGCCTGGAGTGTAACGGGAGGAAACACCATATATTTT,CAWSVTGGNTIYF
TRBV5-1,TRBJ2-7,-,-,TGCGCCAGCAGACTTGGCAGGGGAATGGCCTACGAGCAGTACTTC,CASRLGRGMAYEQYF
TRBV7-3,TRBJ2-2,-,TRBD2,TGTGCCAGCAGCGGTAGCGGGGGGGCACACACCGGGGAGCTGTTTTTT,CASSGSGGAHTGELFF
TRBV9,TRBJ2-1,-,-,TGTGCCAGCAGCGTAATTGGAGACGGGAAATACAATGAGCAGTTCTTC,CASSVIGDGKYNEQFF
TRBV9,TRBJ1-2,-,-,TGTGCCAGCAGCGTAGAAAGGGCGGGGGGCACCTATGGCTACACCTTC,CASSVERAGGTYGYTF
TRBV5-1,TRBJ2-7,-,-,TGCGCCAGCAGCTACGACAGTACCTCCTACGAGCAGTACTTC,CASSYDSTSYEQYF
TRBV4-1,TRBJ2-7,-,TRBD1,TGCGCCAGCAGCCAAGAGGGACAGGGGGGAAGCTACGAGCAGTACTTC,CASSQEGQGGSYEQYF
TRBV6-6,TRBJ1-4,-,-,TGTGCCAGCAGTTACGGGGGGGCCTCTAATGAAAAACTGTTTTTT,CASSYGGASNEKLFF
TRBV7-3,TRBJ2-3,-,-,TGTGCCAGCAGCTTAGCACGCCTAGAAGGGGGTGGTACGCAGTATTTT,CASSLARLEGGGTQYF
TRBV29-1,TRBJ2-7,once,TRBD2,TGCAGCGTTGTGCTAGCGGGGGGGAACTACGAGCAGTACTTC,CSVVLAGGNYEQYF